This T cell receptor (beta chain) was sequenced in a study of cytomegalovirus exposure and HLA in healthy donors. Study conclusions and caveats: In an earlier analysis, productive rearrangement rates for most beta V segments clustered near 87% or 30%. A cluster of highly shared sequence variants was likely a sequencing artifact. Reported performance of the classifier showed diagnosis of cytomegalovirus status with high specificity and sensitivity.

This clone was seen just once. Its specificity is unknown. Primers for the PCR totalled 60 Vbeta and 13 Jbeta. Produced via immunoSEQ multiplex PCR; TCRdb's table is partial and in-frame only. The sample contains some 120,000 clones, around three quarters of which appear only once. V was shortened by 2 bases and J by 2 bases, with 18 bases between the two germline ends. Germline loops: CDR1 MDHEN, CDR2 SYDVKM. The CDR3 contains 17 residues. Sequencing was done on a sample of PBMCs. The V and J genes are TRBV28 and TRBJ2-5, with a possible D match to TRBD2 (6 bases). The TCR originated in a man aged 18 to 30 in good health and CMV-seropositive. CDR3 in amino acids: CASSLRARDGLQETQYF. DNA of the CDR3: TGTGCCAGCAGTTTAAGAGCGAGGGACGGACTACAAGAGACCCAGTACTTC.